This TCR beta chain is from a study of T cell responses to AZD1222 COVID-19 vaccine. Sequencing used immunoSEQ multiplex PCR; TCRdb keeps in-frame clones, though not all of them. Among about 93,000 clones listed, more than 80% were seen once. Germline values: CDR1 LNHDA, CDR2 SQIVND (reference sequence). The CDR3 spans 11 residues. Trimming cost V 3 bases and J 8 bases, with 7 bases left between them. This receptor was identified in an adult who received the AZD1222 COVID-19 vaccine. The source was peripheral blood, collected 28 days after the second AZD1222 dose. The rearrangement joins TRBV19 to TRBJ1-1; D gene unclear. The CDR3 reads CASSISHEAFF. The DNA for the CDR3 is TGTGCCAGTAGTATTTCCCACGAAGCTTTCTTT.